The entry below describes one TCR beta chain. The antigen this receptor binds is unknown. Nothing much larger sits one base from this clone, and base qualities are not available. The immunoSEQ multiplex PCR assay was used to generate TCR libraries, with TCR-beta and/or TCR-alpha/delta assays applied to each sample. The Illumina high-throughput platform was used to sequence the amplified TCR libraries. The original pipeline was this. Clustering and dimensionality reduction relied on pairwise TCRdist distances among GMM-specific receptors from T cells that were either sorted ex vivo or expanded in vitro. Each clinical repertoire was scored by mean NN-distance, the average TCRdist to the nearest 10% of tetramer-positive reference sequences. GEM TCR motif frequency was computed as the fraction of unique TCRs matching known GEM sequences by V/J usage and CDR3 length. Linear discriminant analysis with leave-one-out cross-validation, implemented in scikit-learn, was used to classify active tuberculosis. TCRdb re-hosts the immuneACCESS table, in-frame sequences only. Its copies lack some clones; in the studies checked, an unresolved V gene accounts for under half of them, and the cause for the rest is not known. D and trimming were read from the DNA, whereas the V and J calls and clone size are those reported in that table. In all, the sample holds tens of thousands of clones, and roughly 96% of those were seen once. The ten top clones hold 6.5% to 9.5% of the sample.

The sample belongs to a study of T cells in tuberculosis (dated by TCRdb to the late 2010s). In terms of the full investigation: To characterize T cells specific for the mycobacterial lipid antigen glucose monomycolate (GMM), the study used CD1B tetramers together with high-throughput TCR immunosequencing. With approximately ten people per group, a South African clinical cohort compared IGRA-negative adolescents, IGRA-positive adolescents with latent tuberculosis, and adults with active tuberculosis.

What the study reported, not specific to this receptor: The smaller NN-distances in active tuberculosis patients were driven in part by shorter CDR3-alpha lengths, while the difference seen for TCR-beta was not statistically significant. Which clinical samples got chosen depended on the availability of cryopreserved specimens, and the active tuberculosis cases were adults, whereas the controls were adolescents. Compared with IGRA-negative controls, TCR-alpha repertoires from active tuberculosis had smaller mean NN-distances to GMM-specific TCRs, which suggests clonal expansion of these TCRs. A classifier using the diverse GMM-specific repertoire reached roughly 89% accuracy (AUROC roughly 0.9), compared with approximately 70% accuracy using GEM motif frequencies.

Relative to germline, V is missing 6 bases and J is missing 2 bases, with 6 bases of the junction outside any gene match. CDR1 and CDR2 were assigned from the germline V gene as SGHNT and YENEEA. The CDR3, from cysteine to phenylalanine, totals 15 residues. Only the CDR3 part of the read is kept: 45 bases, read in frame from the first base. At study entry, adolescents were screened for latent tuberculosis infection using a tuberculin skin test and the QuantiFERON-TB GOLD In-Tube IGRA. Immunosequencing of unsorted cryopreserved PBMC covered, on average, about 100,000 T cells per clinical donor. Eleven high schools in the Worcester region of the Western Cape, South Africa, served as enrollment sites for adolescents aged 12 to 18 years. About 10 M. tuberculosis-infected adolescents and roughly ten uninfected adolescents were selected, with the two groups matched for age and sex. For the adolescents, PBMC were isolated by density centrifugation from freshly drawn heparinized blood and then cryopreserved.

The chain links TRBV11-3 with TRBJ2-3; 9 central nucleotides agree with TRBD1. The sequencing input was PBMCs. The TCR comes from a donor aged 10-35 years with latent tuberculosis or without tuberculosis infection. The DNA reads as follows: TGTGCCAGCAGTACGGGACAGGGCAACACAGATACGCAGTATTTT. It specifies CASSTGQGNTDTQYF.